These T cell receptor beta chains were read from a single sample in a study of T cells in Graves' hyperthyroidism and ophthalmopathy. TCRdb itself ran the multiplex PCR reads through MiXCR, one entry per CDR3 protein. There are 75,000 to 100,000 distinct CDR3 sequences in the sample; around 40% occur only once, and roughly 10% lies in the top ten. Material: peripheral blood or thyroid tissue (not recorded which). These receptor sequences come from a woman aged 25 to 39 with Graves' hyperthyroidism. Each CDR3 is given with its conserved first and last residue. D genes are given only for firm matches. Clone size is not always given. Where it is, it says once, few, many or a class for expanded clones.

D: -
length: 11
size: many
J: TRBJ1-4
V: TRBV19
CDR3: CASSTYEKLFF
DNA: TGTGCCAGTAGTACATATGAAAAACTGTTTTTT

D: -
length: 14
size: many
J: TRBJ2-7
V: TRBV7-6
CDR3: CASSLKGPPYEQYF
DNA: TGTGCCAGCAGCTTAAAGGGGCCCCCCTACGAGCAGTACTTC

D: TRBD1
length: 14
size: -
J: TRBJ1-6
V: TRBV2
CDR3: CASRRDRAQETLHF
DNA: TGTGCCAGCAGACGGGACAGGGCCCAAGAGACCCTCCACTTT

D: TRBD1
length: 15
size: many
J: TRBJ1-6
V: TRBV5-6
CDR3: CASSPIGTANSPLHF
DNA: TGTGCCAGCAGCCCCATAGGGACAGCTAATTCACCCCTCCACTTT

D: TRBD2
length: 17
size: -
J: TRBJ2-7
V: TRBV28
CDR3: CASSLLAGGGPSYEQYF
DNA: TGTGCCAGCAGTCTATTAGCGGGAGGAGGACCCTCTTACGAGCAGTACTTC

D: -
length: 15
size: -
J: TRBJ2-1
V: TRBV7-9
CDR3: CASSHRTGLHNEQFF
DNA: TGTGCCAGCAGCCACCGAACGGGTTTACACAATGAGCAGTTCTTC

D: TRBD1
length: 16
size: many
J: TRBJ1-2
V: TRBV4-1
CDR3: CASSQALQGADYGYTF
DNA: TGCGCCAGCAGCCAAGCCCTACAGGGGGCGGACTATGGCTACACCTTC

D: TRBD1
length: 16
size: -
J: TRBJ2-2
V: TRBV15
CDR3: CATSSTGGKNTGELFF
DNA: TGTGCCACCAGCAGCACAGGGGGCAAGAACACCGGGGAGCTGTTTTTT

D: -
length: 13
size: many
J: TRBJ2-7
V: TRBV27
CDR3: CASSLSALYEQYF
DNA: TGTGCCAGCAGTTTATCGGCACTCTACGAGCAGTACTTC

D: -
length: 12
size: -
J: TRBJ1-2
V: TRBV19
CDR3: CASSTPRNGYTF
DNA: TGTGCCAGTAGTACTCCTCGAAATGGCTACACCTTC

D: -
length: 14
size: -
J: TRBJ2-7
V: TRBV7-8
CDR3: CAGSSLWFSYEQYF
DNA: TGTGCCGGCAGCTCACTATGGTTTTCCTACGAGCAGTACTTC

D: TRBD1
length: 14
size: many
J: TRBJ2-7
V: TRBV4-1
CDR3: CASSRDRGSYEQYF
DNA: TGCGCCAGCAGCCGGGACAGAGGCTCCTACGAGCAGTACTTC

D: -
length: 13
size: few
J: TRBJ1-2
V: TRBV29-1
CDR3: CSVTDRVSYGYTF
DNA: TGCAGCGTAACCGACCGCGTGAGCTATGGCTACACCTTC

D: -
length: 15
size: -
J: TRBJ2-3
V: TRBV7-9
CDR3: CASSRGTQLTDTQYF
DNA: TGTGCCAGCAGCCGTGGGACACAGCTCACAGATACGCAGTATTTT